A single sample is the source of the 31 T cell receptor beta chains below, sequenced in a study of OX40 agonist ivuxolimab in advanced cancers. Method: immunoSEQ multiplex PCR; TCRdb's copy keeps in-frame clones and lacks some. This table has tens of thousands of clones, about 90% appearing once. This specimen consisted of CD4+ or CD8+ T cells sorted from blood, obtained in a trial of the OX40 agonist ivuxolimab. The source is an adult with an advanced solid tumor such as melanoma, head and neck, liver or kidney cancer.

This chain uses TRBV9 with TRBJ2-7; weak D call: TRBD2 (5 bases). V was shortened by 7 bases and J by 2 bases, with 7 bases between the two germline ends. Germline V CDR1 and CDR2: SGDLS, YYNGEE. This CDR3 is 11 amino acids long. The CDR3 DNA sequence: TGTGCCAGCTCGGGGACCTACGAGCAGTACTTC. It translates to CASSGTYEQYF.

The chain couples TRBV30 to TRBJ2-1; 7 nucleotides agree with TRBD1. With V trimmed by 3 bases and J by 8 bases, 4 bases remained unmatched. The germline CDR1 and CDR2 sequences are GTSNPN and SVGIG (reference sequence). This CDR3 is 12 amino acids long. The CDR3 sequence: CAWSRQGYEQFF. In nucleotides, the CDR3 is TGTGCCTGGAGCCGACAGGGCTATGAGCAGTTCTTC.

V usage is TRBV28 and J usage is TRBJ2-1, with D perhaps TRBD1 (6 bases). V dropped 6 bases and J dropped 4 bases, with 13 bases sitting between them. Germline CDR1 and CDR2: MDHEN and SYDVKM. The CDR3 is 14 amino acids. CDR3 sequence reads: CASSLDSPYNEQFF. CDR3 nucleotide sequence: TGTGCCAGCAGCTTGGACAGCCCGTACAATGAGCAGTTCTTC.

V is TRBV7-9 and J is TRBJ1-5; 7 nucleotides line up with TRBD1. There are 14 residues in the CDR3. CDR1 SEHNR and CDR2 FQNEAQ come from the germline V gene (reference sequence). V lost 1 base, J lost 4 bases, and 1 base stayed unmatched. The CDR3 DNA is TGTGCCAGCAGCTTAGGACAGGGAAATCAGCCCCAGCATTTT. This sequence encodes CASSLGQGNQPQHF.

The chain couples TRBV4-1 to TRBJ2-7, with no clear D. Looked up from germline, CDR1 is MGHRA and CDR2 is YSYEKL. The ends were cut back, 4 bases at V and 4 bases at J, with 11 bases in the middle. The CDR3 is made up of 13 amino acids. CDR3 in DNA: TGCGCCAGCAGCCCCCAAGCCAGTTACGAGCAGTACTTC. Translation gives CASSPQASYEQYF.

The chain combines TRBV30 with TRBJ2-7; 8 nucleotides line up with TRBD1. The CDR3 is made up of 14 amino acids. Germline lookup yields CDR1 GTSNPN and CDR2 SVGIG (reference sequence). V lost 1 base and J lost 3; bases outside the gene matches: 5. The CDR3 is CAWSDRTGRYEQYF. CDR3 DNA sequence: TGTGCCTGGAGTGATAGGACAGGGCGCTACGAGCAGTACTTC.

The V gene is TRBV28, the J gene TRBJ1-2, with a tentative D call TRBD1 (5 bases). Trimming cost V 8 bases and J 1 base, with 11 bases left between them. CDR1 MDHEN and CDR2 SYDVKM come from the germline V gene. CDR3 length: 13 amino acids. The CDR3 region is CASGVRVNYGYTF. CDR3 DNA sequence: TGTGCCAGCGGAGTCAGGGTTAACTATGGCTACACCTTC.

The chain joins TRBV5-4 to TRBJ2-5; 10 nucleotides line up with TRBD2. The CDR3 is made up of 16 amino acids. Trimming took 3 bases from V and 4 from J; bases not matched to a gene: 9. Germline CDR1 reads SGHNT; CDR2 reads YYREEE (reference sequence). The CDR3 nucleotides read TGTGCCAGCAGCTCGGTGCTAGCGGGGGAGGCAGAGACCCAGTACTTC. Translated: CASSSVLAGEAETQYF.

The CDR3 here is CASSDWGAGNTIYF. The CDR3 DNA reads as TGTGCCAGCAGTGATTGGGGGGCCGGAAACACCATATATTTT. This chain connects TRBV2 to TRBJ1-3, with a weak D call TRBD1 (6 bases). Germline V lookup: CDR1 SNHLY, CDR2 FYNNEI. Trimming removed 3 bases from V and 4 bases from J, with 10 bases in between. CDR3 length equals 14 residues. Full variable domain (rest looked up from reference TRBV2 and TRBJ1-3): EPEVTQTPSHQVTQMGQEVILRCVPISNHLYFYWYRQILGQKVEFLVSFYNNEISEKSEIFDDQFSVERPDGSNFTLKIRSTKLEDSAMYFCASSDWGAGNTIYFGEGSWLTVV.

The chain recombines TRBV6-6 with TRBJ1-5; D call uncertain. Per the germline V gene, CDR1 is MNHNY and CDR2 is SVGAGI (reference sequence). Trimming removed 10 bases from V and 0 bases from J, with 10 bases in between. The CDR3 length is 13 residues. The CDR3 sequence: CAIRHTSNQPQHF. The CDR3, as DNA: TGTGCCATCCGACATACTAGCAATCAGCCCCAGCATTTT.

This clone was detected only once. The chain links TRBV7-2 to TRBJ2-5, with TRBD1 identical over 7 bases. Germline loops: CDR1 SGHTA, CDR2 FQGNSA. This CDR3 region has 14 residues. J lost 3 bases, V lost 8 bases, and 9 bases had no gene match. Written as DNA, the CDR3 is TGTGCCAGCTTGTTCTCTGGGACAGAAGAGACCCAGTACTTC. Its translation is CASLFSGTEETQYF.

The CDR3 here is CSARDHLSQYF. The CDR3 region has the DNA TGCAGTGCTAGAGATCACTTGTCCCAGTACTTC. This chain links TRBV20-1 with TRBJ2-5; D unclear. Trimming took 0 bases from V and 9 from J, leaving 8 bases between them. The CDR3 is 11 residues long. CDR1 and CDR2 from the germline V gene are DFQATT and SNEGSKA (reference sequence).

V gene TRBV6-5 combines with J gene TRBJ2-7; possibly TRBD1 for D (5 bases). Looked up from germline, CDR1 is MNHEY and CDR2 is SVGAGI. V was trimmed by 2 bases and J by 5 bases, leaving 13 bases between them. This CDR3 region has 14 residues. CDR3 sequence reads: CASSYVNQGHEQYF. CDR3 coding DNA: TGTGCCAGCAGTTACGTTAACCAGGGCCACGAGCAGTACTTC.

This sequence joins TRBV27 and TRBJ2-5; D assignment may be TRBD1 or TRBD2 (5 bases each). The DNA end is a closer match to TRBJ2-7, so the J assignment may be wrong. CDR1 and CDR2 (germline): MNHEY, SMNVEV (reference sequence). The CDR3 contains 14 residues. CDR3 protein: CASSLGQGGYEQYF. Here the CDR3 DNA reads TGTGCCAGCAGTTTAGGGCAGGGCGGGTACGAGCAGTACTTC.

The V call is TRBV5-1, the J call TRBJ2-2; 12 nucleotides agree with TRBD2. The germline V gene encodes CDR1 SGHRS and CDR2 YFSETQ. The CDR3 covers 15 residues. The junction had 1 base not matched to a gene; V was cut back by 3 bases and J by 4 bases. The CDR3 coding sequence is TGCGCCAGCAGCTCGGGACTAGCGGGCACCGGGGAGCTGTTTTTT. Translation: CASSSGLAGTGELFF.

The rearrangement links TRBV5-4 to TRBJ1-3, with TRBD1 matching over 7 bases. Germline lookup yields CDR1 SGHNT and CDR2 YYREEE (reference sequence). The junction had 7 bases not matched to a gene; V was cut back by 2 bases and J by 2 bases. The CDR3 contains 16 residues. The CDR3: CASSFHGQAPGNTIYF. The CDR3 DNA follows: TGTGCCAGCAGCTTCCACGGACAGGCACCTGGAAACACCATATATTTT.

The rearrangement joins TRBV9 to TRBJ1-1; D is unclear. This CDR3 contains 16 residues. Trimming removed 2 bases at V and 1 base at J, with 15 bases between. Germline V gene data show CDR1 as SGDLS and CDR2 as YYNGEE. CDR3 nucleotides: TGTGCCAGCAGCGTCACCCCATCCGGAGGGAACACTGAAGCTTTCTTT. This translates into CASSVTPSGGNTEAFF.

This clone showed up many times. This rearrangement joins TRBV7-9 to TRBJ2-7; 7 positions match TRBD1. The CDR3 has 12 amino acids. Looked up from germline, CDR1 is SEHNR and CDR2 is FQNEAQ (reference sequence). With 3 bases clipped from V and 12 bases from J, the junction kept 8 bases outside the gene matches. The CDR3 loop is CASSLGTVVGYF. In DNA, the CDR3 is TGTGCCAGCAGCTTGGGGACAGTCGTGGGGTACTTC. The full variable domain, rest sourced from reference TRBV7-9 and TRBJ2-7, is DTGVSQNPRHKITKRGQNVTFRCDPISEHNRLYWYRQTLGQGPEFLTYFQNEAQLEKSRLLSDRFSAERPKGSFSTLEIQRTEQGDSAMYLCASSLGTVVGYFGPGTRLTVT.

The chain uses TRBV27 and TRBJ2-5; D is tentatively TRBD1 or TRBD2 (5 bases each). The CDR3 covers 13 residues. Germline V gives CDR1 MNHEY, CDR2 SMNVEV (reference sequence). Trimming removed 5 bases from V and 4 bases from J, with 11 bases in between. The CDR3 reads CASSEGSRETQYF. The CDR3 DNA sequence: TGTGCCAGCAGTGAGGGGAGTCGAGAGACCCAGTACTTC.

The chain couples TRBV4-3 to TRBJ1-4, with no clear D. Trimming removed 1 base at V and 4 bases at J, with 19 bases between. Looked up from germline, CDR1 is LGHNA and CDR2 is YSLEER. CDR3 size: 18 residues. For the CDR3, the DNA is TGCGCCAGCAGCCAAGGTGCCAAATACAGCCAGCATAATGAAAAACTGTTTTTT. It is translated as CASSQGAKYSQHNEKLFF.

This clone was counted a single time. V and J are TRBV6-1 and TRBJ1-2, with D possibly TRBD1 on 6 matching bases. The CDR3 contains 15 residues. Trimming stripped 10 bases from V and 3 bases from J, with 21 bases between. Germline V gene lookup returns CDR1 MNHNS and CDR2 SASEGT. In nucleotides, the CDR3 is TGTGCCAACCAAAGCCCCGAGACAGGCCACTATGGCTACACCTTC. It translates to CANQSPETGHYGYTF.

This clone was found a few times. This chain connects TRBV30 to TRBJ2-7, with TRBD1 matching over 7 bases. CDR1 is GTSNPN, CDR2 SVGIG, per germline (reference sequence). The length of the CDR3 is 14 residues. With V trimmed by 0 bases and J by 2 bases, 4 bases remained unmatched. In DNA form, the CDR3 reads TGTGCCTGGAGTGTACAGGGGATTGCCTACGAGCAGTACTTC. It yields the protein CAWSVQGIAYEQYF.

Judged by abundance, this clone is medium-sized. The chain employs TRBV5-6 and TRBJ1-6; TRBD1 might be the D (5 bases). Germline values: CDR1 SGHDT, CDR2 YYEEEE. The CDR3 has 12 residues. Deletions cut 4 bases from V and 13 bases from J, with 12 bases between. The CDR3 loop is CASSEARVPLHF. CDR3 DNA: TGTGCCAGCAGCGAAGCCAGGGTGCCCCTCCACTTT.

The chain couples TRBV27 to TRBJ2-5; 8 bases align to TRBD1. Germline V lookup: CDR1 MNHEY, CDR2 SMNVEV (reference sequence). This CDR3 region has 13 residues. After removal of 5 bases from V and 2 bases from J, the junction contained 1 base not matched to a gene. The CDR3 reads CASSGQGQETQYF. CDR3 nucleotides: TGTGCCAGCAGTGGACAGGGACAAGAGACCCAGTACTTC.

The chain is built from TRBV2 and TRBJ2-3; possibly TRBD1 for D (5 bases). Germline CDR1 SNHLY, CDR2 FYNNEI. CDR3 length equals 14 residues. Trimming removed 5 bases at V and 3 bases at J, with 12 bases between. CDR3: CASSIEAGTDTQYF. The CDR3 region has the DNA TGTGCCAGCAGTATCGAGGCAGGGACAGATACGCAGTATTTT.

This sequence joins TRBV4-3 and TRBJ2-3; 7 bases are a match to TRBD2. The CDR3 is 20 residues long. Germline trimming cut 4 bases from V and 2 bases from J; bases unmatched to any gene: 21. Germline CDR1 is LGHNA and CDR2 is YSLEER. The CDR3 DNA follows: TGCGCCAGCAGCCTCCAAAGAAGCGATTGGGGGGGTTCTCACACAGATACGCAGTATTTT. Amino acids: CASSLQRSDWGGSHTDTQYF.

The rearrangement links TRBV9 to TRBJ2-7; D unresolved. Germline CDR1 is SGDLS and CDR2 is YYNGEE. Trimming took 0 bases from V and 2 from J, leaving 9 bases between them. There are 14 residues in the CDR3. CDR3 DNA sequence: TGTGCCAGCAGCGTAGGTGGCAAAGCCTACGAGCAGTACTTC. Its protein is CASSVGGKAYEQYF.

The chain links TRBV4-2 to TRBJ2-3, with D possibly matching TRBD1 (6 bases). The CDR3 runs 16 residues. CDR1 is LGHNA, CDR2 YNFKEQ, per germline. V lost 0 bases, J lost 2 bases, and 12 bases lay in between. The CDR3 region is CASSQDQAGATDTQYF. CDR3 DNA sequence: TGTGCCAGCAGCCAAGATCAGGCAGGGGCCACAGATACGCAGTATTTT.

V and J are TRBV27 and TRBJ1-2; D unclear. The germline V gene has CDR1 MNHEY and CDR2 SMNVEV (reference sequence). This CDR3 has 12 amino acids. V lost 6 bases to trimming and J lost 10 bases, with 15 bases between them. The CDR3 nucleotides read TGTGCCAGCAGCCGCGATCTGACCGACTACACCTTC. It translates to CASSRDLTDYTF.

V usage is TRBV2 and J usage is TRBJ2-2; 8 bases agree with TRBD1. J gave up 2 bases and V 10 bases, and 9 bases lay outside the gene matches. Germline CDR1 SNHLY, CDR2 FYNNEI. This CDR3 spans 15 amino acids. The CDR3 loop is CAKDPTGDNTGELFF. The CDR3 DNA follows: TGTGCCAAGGACCCGACAGGGGATAACACCGGGGAGCTGTTTTTT.

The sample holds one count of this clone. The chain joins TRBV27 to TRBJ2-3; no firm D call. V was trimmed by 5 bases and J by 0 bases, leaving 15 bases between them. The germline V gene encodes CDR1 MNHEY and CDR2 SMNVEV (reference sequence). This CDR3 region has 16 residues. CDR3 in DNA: TGTGCCAGCAGTCCATCCCGGAGCCCGAGCACAGATACGCAGTATTTT. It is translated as CASSPSRSPSTDTQYF.